This T cell receptor beta chain was sequenced during a study of cytomegalovirus exposure and HLA in healthy donors. 13 Jbeta primers and 60 Vbeta primers were used for the PCR. Produced via immunoSEQ multiplex PCR; TCRdb's table is partial and in-frame only. This sample carries 55,000 to 65,000 clones, about 80% of them seen once, and the ten largest clones take 1.6%. Germline CDR1 SGHRS, CDR2 YFSETQ. CDR3 length equals 14 residues. V lost 6 bases and J lost 9; bases outside the gene matches: 9. In nominal health when sampled, donors likely had unrecorded immune exposures nonetheless. The chain combines TRBV5-1 with TRBJ2-1, with TRBD2 identical over 10 bases. The TCR originated in a human donor in good health. The sample consisted of PBMCs. CDR3 coding DNA: TGCGCCAGCAATTGGGCTAGCGGGAGTTCTGAGCAGTTCTTC. Translation: CASNWASGSSEQFF.